This TCR beta chain was recovered during a study of CD8+CD57+ T cells in acquired aplastic anemia. Whole-study context: DNA per sorted CD4+ or CD8+ sample ranged roughly 0.17 to 27.4 ug, averaging 3.2 ug.

Of note for this clonotype: The antigen remains unidentified.

Study-level results: Between the patient and control groups, CD8+ Simpson's diversity did not differ significantly.

CD8+CD57+ cell expansion, shown by flow cytometry, had occurred in the patients selected for sequencing. The patients, all of them, had severe acquired aplastic anemia. There was no therapy given to any patient before the blood sampling took place. Profiles of TCR beta VDJ and CDR3 were generated from a genomic DNA template. TCRdb ran MiXCR on the reads and lists one entry per CDR3 protein. Here the sample spans approximately 95,000 distinct CDR3 sequences, 55% to 70% being singletons. This sequence originates from a human donor with aplastic anemia. Sequenced: sorted CD4+, CD8+, or CD8+CD57+ T cells (not recorded which) from PBMCs.

The CDR3 sequence: CSARDPSGVLETQYF. The CDR3 coding sequence is TGCAGTGCTAGAGATCCTAGCGGGGTATTGGAGACCCAGTACTTC. The genes are TRBV20-1 and TRBJ2-5; the match to TRBD2 covers 9 bases. This CDR3 comprises 15 residues. Germline CDR1 is DFQATT and CDR2 is SNEGSKA (reference sequence). The V segment lost 0 bases and the J segment 5 bases; nucleotides outside the gene matches: 7.